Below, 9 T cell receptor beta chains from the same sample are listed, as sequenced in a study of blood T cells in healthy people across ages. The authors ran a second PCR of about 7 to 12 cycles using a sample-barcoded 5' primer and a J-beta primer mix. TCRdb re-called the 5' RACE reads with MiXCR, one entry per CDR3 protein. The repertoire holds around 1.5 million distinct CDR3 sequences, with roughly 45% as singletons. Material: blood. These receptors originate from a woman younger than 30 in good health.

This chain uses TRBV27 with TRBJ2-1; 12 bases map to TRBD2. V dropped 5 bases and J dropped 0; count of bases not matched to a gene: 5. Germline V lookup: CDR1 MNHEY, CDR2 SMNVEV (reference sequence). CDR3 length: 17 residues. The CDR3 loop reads CASSTRTSGTSYNEQFF. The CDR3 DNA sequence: TGTGCCAGCAGTACTAGGACTAGCGGGACCTCCTACAATGAGCAGTTCTTC.

The DNA of the CDR3 is TGTGCCATCAACTTAGGGTCAGGGGGTACTTCGAGCACAGATACGCAGTATTTT. This gives the protein CAINLGSGGTSSTDTQYF. J is TRBJ2-3 and V is TRBV12-3 or TRBV12-4, with 7 bases lining up with TRBD1. With V trimmed by 10 bases and J by 0 bases, 19 bases remained unmatched. The CDR3 spans 18 residues.

Written as DNA, the CDR3 is TGTGCCAGCAGCCCCGTCGGGGGCGGGGATACGCAGTATTTT. Protein: CASSPVGGGDTQYF. The chain couples TRBV4-2 to TRBJ2-3; D is possibly TRBD1 or TRBD2 (6 bases each). Germline CDR1 reads LGHNA; CDR2 reads YNFKEQ. The V end lost 4 bases, the J end lost 6 bases, and 14 bases lay between the germline ends. There are 14 residues in the CDR3.

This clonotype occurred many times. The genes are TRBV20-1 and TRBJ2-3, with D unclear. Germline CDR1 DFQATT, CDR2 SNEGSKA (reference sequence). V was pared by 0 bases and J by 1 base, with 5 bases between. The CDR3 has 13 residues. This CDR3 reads CSARDSRTDTQYF. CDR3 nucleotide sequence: TGCAGTGCTAGAGATAGCCGCACAGATACGCAGTATTTT.

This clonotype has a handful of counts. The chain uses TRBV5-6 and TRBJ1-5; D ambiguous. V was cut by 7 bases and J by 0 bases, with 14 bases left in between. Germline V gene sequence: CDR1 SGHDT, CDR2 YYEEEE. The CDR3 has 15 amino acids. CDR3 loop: CASSRAEPSNQPQHF. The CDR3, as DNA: TGTGCCAGCTCCCGGGCAGAACCTAGCAATCAGCCCCAGCATTTT.

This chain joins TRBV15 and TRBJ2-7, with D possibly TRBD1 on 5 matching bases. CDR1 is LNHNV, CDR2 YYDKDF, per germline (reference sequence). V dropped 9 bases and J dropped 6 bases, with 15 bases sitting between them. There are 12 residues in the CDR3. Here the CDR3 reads CATRRGKGEQYF. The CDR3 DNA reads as TGTGCCACGAGAAGGGGAAAGGGCGAGCAGTACTTC.

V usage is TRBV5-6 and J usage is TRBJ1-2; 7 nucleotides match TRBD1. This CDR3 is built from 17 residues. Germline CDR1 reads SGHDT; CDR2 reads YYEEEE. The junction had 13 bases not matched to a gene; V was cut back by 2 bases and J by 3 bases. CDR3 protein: CASSFPVEQGKDYGYTF. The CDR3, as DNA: TGTGCCAGCAGCTTTCCTGTGGAACAGGGGAAGGACTATGGCTACACCTTC.

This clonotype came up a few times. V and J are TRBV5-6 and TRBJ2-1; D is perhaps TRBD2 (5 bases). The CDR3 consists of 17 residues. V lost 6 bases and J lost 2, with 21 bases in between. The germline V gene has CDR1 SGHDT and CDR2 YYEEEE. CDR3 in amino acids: CASTFGEWGFPYNEQFF. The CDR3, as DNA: TGTGCCAGCACCTTCGGGGAGTGGGGTTTTCCCTACAATGAGCAGTTCTTC.

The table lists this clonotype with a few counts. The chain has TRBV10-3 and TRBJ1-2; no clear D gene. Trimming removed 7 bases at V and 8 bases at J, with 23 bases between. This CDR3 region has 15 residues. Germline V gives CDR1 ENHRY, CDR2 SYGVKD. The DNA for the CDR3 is TGTGCCATCACCGGGGTGGAGGACGGAGCGTGGGGCTACACCTTC. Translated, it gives CAITGVEDGAWGYTF.